The 18 T cell receptor beta chains in this list originate from one sample, sequenced in a study of T cells expressing NK-cell markers. For each CDR3 protein, TCRdb gives one entry from its re-call of the 5' RACE reads, without DNA. Seen in this sample are some 460,000 distinct CDR3 sequences; the ten most common clones hold roughly 1.4%. Sequencing input: blood T cells: a sorted CD56 or NKG2C T cell subset, CD4+ or CD8+ T cells, or bulk PBMC T cells (not recorded which). Every receptor here comes from a woman in her forties or fifties in good health.

V is TRBV6-2 or TRBV6-3 and J is TRBJ2-3; the TCRdb call, TRBD1, lacks DNA for checking. The germline CDR1 and CDR2 sequences are MNHEY and SVGEGT. The CDR3 is 15 amino acids. Here the CDR3 reads CASSNRDSHTDTQYF.

J is TRBJ2-2 and V is TRBV28; TCRdb's D call, TRBD1, is unchecked because there is no DNA. CDR3 size: 13 residues. CDR1 and CDR2 (germline): MDHEN, SYDVKM. CDR3 sequence reads: CASRDRAGGELFF.

The J gene is TRBJ2-3, the V gene TRBV5-1; with no DNA, the TCRdb D assignment of TRBD1 cannot be verified. CDR1 and CDR2 from the germline V gene are SGHRS and YFSETQ. CDR3 length equals 16 residues. The CDR3 here is CASSLAGTGEPDTQYF.

The chain couples TRBV12-3 or TRBV12-4 to TRBJ2-4; TCRdb returns TRBD1, unconfirmable since there is no DNA. CDR3 length: 17 amino acids. CDR3 sequence: CASRPPGQGLAKNIQYF.

The chain uses TRBV28 and TRBJ2-5; TCRdb proposes TRBD2, but this gene call is untestable without DNA. Germline assignment: CDR1 MDHEN and CDR2 SYDVKM. CDR3 length: 13 amino acids. The CDR3 spells CASTSGRHLTQYF. Supplemented by reference TRBV28 and TRBJ2-5, the full variable domain reads DVKVTQSSRYLVKRTGEKVFLECVQDMDHENMFWYRQDPGLGLRLIYFSYDVKMKEKGDIPEGYSVSREKKERFSLILESASTNQTSMYLCASTSGRHLTQYFGPGTRLLVL.

The chain is built from TRBV7-2 and TRBJ2-7; as DNA is missing, the TRBD2 call by TCRdb cannot be tested. Germline-derived CDR1 and CDR2 are SGHTA and FQGNSA. This CDR3 region has 15 residues. The CDR3 protein is CASSPPGTSAASRYF.

CDR3 sequence reads: CASSKGTAYGYTF. The rearrangement links TRBV21-1 to TRBJ1-2; the TRBD1 assignment by TCRdb is unverifiable without DNA. TRBV21-1 is a listed pseudogene. The CDR3 runs to 13 residues.

The V and J genes are TRBV4-2 and TRBJ2-5. CDR1 LGHNA and CDR2 YNFKEQ come from the germline V gene. The CDR3 loop spans 13 amino acids. The CDR3 spells CASSKDGVETQYF.

V usage is TRBV6-1 and J usage is TRBJ1-1. CDR1 is MNHNS, CDR2 SASEGT, per germline. The CDR3 contains 14 residues. This CDR3 reads CASIVGHFNTEAFF.

The chain recombines TRBV6-5 with TRBJ1-5; TCRdb's D call of TRBD1 is untestable without DNA. The CDR3 is made up of 14 amino acids. The V gene's germline CDR1 is MNHEY and CDR2 SVGAGI. The CDR3 loop is CASSSGRLNQPQHF.

This chain joins TRBV5-1 and TRBJ1-5. In germline, CDR1 is SGHRS, CDR2 YFSETQ. The CDR3 is made up of 15 amino acids. The chain's CDR3 is CASSLGLGINQPQHF.

The chain couples TRBV3-1 to TRBJ1-1. This CDR3 is built from 15 residues. CDR1 and CDR2 (germline): LGHDT, YNNKEL (reference sequence). The CDR3 reads CASSQDHNRYTEAFF.

The rearrangement links TRBV9 to TRBJ2-1; TCRdb gives TRBD1 as the D gene, but with no DNA this cannot be confirmed. This CDR3 region has 15 residues. Germline lookup yields CDR1 SGDLS and CDR2 YYNGEE. The CDR3 reads CASSLSGPFYNEQFF.

The J gene is TRBJ2-3, the V gene TRBV4-1; TCRdb calls TRBD1, which cannot be checked without DNA. Germline V CDR1 and CDR2: MGHRA, YSYEKL. The CDR3 totals 15 residues. CDR3 in amino acids: CASSHGGASTDTQYF.

The chain links TRBV27 to TRBJ2-2; TCRdb proposes TRBD2, but this gene call is untestable without DNA. Per the germline V gene, CDR1 is MNHEY and CDR2 is SMNVEV (reference sequence). CDR3 length: 15 amino acids. The CDR3: CASSPSGRTTGELFF.

The rearrangement links TRBV25-1 to TRBJ2-1; with no DNA, the TCRdb D assignment of TRBD2 cannot be verified. Germline V gives CDR1 MGHDK, CDR2 SYGVNS. The CDR3 contains 16 residues. The CDR3 here is CASSPRRTSGYNEQFF.

The chain joins TRBV6-1 to TRBJ1-3; TCRdb returns TRBD1, unconfirmable since there is no DNA. Germline assignment: CDR1 MNHNS and CDR2 SASEGT. This CDR3 has 14 amino acids. CDR3 loop: CASMGGAGGNTIYF.

V gene TRBV20-1 combines with J gene TRBJ2-3. The CDR3 runs 15 residues. CDR1 is DFQATT and CDR2 is SNEGSKA in the germline V gene (reference sequence). The CDR3 is CSAVSAAASTDTQYF.